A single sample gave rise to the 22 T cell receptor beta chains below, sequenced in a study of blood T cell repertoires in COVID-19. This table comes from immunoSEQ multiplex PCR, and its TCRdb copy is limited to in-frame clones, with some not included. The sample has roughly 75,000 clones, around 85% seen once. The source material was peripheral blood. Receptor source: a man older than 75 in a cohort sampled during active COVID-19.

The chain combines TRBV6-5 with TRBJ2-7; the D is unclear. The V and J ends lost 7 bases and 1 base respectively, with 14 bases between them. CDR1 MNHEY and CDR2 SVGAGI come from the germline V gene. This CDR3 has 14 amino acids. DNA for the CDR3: TGTGCCAGCACTTCCCTCGGAGAGTCCTACGAGCAGTACTTC. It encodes CASTSLGESYEQYF.

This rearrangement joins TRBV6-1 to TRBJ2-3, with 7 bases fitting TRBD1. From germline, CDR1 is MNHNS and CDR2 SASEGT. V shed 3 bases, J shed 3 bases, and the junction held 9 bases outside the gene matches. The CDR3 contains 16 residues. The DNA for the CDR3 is TGTGCCAGCAGTGAGGATCTAGGGGGCGAGACAGATACGCAGTATTTT. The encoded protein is CASSEDLGGETDTQYF.

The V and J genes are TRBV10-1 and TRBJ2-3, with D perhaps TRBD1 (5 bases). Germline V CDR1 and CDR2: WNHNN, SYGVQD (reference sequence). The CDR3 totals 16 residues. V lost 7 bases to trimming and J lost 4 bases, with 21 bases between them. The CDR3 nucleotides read TGCGCCAGCATATTTTTGGGGCCCCGCTCCGCAGATACGCAGTATTTT. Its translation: CASIFLGPRSADTQYF.

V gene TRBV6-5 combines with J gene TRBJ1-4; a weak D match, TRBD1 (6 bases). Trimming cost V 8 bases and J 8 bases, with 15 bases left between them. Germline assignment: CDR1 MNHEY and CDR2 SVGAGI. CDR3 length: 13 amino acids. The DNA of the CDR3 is TGTGCCAGCTTGGGGGGGGGCGAAGAAAAACTGTTTTTT. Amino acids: CASLGGGEEKLFF.

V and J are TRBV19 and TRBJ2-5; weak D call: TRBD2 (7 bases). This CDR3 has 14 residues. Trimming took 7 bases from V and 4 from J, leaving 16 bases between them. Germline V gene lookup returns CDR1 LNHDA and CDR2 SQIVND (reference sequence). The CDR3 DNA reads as TGTGCCAGTACCTCCAATCGGGGGGCAGAGACCCAGTACTTC. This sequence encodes CASTSNRGAETQYF.

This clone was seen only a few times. This CDR3 is CASSLGLGGGNQPQHF. CDR3 coding DNA: TGTGCCAGCAGCTTGGGACTGGGGGGGGGCAATCAGCCCCAGCATTTT. The V call is TRBV11-2, the J call TRBJ1-5; maybe TRBD1 (5 bases). Trimming cost V 3 bases and J 2 bases, with 14 bases left between them. This CDR3 has 16 residues. Per the germline V gene, CDR1 is SGHAT and CDR2 is FQNNGV.

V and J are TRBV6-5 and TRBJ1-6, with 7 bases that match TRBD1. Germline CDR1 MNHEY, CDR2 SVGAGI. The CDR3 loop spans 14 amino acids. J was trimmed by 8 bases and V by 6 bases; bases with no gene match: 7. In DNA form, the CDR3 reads TGTGCCAGCAGGACGTACAGGGGTGATTCACCCCTCCACTTT. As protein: CASRTYRGDSPLHF.

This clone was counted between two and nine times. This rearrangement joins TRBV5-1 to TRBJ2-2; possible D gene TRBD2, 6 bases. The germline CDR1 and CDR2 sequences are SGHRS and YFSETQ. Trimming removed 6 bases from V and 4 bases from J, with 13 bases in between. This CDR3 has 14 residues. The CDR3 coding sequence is TGCGCCAGCACAAGGGACTCGGGCACCGGGGAGCTGTTTTTT. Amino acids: CASTRDSGTGELFF.

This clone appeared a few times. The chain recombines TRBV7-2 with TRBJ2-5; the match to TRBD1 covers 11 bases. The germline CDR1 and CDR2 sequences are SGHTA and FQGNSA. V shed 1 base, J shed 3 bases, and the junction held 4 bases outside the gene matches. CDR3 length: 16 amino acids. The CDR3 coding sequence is TGTGCCAGCAGCTTAGAGTGGGACAGGGGGAAAGAGACCCAGTACTTC. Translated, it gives CASSLEWDRGKETQYF.

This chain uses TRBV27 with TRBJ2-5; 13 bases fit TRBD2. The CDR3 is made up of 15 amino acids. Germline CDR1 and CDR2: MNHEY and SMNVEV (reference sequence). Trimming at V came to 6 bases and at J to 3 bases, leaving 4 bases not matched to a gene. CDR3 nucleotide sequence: TGTGCCAGCAGGGGAACTAGCGGGGGGGAAGAGACCCAGTACTTC. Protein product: CASRGTSGGEETQYF.

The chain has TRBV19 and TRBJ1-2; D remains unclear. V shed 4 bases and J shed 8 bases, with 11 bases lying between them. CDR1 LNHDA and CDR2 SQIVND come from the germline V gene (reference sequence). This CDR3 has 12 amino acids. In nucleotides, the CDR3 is TGTGCCAGTAGTAGCAGCGTTTTCGGCTACACCTTC. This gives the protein CASSSSVFGYTF.

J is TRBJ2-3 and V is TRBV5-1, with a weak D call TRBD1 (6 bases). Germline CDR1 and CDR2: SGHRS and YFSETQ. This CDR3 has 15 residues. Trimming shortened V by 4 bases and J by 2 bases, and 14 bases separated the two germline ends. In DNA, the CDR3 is TGCGCCAGCAGCACCCGGGACACCCTCACAGATACGCAGTATTTT. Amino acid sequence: CASSTRDTLTDTQYF.

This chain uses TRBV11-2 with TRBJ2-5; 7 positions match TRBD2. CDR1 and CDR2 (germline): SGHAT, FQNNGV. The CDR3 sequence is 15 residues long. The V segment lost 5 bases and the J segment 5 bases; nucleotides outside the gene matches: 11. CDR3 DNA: TGTGCCAGCAGCCCCAGCGGGGAGCGGGCCGAGACCCAGTACTTC. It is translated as CASSPSGERAETQYF.

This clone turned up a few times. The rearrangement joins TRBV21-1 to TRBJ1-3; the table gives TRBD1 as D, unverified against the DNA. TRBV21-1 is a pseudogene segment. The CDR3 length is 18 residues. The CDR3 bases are TGTGCCAGCCTCCGGAAGGGGGCTCGTCAAGGTTGGCAGAACACCATATATTTT. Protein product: CASLRKGARQGWQNTIYF.

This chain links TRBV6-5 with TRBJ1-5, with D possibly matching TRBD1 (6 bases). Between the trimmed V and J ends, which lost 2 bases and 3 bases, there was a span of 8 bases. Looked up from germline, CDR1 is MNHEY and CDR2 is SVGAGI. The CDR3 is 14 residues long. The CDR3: CASSYGGLNQPQHF. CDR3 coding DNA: TGTGCCAGCAGTTACGGGGGCCTCAATCAGCCCCAGCATTTT.

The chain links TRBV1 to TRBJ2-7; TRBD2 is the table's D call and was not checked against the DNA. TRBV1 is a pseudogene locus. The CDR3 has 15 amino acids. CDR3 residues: CTSSQAGLKAYEQYV. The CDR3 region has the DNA TGCACCAGCAGCCAAGCGGGGTTAAAGGCCTACGAGCAGTACGTC.

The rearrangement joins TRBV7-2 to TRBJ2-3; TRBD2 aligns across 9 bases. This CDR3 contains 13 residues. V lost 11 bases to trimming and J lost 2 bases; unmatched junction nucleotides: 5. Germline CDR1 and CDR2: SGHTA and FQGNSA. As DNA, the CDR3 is TGTGCCGGTAGCGGGGGTATCACAGATACGCAGTATTTT. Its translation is CAGSGGITDTQYF.

In DNA form, the CDR3 reads TGTGCCAGCTCACTGTCAGGCTCTGGAAACACCATATATTTT. Its translation is CASSLSGSGNTIYF. The chain joins TRBV18 to TRBJ1-3; no reliable D call. CDR3 size: 14 residues. V lost 4 bases and J 0 bases, leaving 7 bases between the germline ends. Looked up from germline, CDR1 is KGHSH and CDR2 is LQKENI. Full variable domain (outside the CDR3, taken from reference TRBV18 and TRBJ1-3): NAGVMQNPRHLVRRRGQEARLRCSPMKGHSHVYWYRQLPEEGLKFMVYLQKENIIDESGMPKERFSAEFPKEGPSILRIQQVVRGDSAAYFCASSLSGSGNTIYFGEGSWLTVV.

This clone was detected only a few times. CDR3 in DNA: TGTGCCAGTAGTATAGTACAGATGAATCAGCCCCAGCATTTT. It encodes CASSIVQMNQPQHF. The chain links TRBV19 to TRBJ1-5; D ambiguous. The CDR3 has 14 amino acids. Germline CDR1 reads LNHDA; CDR2 reads SQIVND (reference sequence). Trimming cost V 1 base and J 4 bases, with 8 bases left between them.

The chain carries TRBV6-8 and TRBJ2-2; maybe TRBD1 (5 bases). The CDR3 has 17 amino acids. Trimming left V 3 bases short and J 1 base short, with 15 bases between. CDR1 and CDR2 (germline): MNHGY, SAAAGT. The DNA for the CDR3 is TGTGCCAGCAGTTATCTGATTGGGCAGGGGAACACCGGGGAGCTGTTTTTT. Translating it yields CASSYLIGQGNTGELFF.

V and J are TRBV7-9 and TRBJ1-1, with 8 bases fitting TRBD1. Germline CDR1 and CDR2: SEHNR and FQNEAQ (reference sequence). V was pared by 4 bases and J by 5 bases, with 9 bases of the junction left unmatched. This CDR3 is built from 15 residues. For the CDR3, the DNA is TGTGCCAGCAGCTCCACAGGGGGGGGTGGTACTGAAGCTTTCTTT. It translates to CASSSTGGGGTEAFF.

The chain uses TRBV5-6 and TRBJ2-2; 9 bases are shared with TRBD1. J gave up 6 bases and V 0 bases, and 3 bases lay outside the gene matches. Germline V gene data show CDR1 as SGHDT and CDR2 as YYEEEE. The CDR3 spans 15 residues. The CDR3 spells CASSLGDRVAGELFF. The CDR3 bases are TGTGCCAGCAGCTTGGGGGACAGGGTTGCCGGGGAGCTGTTTTTT. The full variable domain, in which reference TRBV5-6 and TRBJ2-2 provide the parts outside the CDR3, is DAGVTQSPTHLIKTRGQQVTLRCSPKSGHDTVSWYQQALGQGPQFIFQYYEEEERQRGNFPDRFSGHQFPNYSSELNVNALLLGDSALYLCASSLGDRVAGELFFGEGSRLTVL.